The present T cell receptor (beta chain) was sequenced within a study of CD8 T cells in ankylosing spondylitis. The V gene lost 1 base and the J gene lost 6 bases, with 13 bases spanning the gap. The CDR3 is 13 amino acids. CDR1 DFQATT and CDR2 SNEGSKA come from the germline V gene (reference sequence). Quantitative 5'-RACE with molecular barcodes generated TCR beta libraries. TCRdb fed the 5' RACE reads into MiXCR, producing one record per CDR3 protein. The table lists 80,000 to 100,000 distinct CDR3 sequences, about 8.5% of them singletons, with 9.9% in the top ten. Findings and caveats of the study: Earlier studies detected some motif variants in reactive arthritis synovial fluid and blood. One TCR beta motif, made up of roughly 8 highly homologous variants, appeared characteristic of ankylosing spondylitis blood.

Regarding this clonotype: What it binds is not known.

The sequence was obtained from a male donor with ankylosing spondylitis or in good health (not recorded which). Sequenced material: blood, either unsorted or a sorted T cell fraction (not recorded which). This chain uses TRBV20-1 with TRBJ2-7; perhaps TRBD2 as D (5 bases). The CDR3 here is CSARVLALGEQYF. The DNA for the CDR3 is TGCAGTGCTAGAGTCCTAGCCCTCGGCGAGCAGTACTTC.